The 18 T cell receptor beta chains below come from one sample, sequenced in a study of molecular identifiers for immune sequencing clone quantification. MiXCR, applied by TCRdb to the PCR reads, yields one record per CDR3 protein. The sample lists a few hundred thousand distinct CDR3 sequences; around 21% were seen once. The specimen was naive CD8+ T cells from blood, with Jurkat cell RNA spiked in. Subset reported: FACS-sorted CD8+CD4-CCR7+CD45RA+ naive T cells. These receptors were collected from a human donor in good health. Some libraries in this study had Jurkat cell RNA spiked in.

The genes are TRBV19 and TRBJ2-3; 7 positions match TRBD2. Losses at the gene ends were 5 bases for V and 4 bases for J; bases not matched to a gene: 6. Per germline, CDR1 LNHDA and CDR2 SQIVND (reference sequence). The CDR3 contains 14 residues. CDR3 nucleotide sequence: TGTGCCAGTAGTTGGGGGACTATGGCAGATACGCAGTATTTT. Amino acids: CASSWGTMADTQYF.

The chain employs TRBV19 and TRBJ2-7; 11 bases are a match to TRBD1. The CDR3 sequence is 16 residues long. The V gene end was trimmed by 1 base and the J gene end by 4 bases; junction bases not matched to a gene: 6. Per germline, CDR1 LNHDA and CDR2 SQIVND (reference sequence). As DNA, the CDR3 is TGTGCCAGTAGTATAGCCTCCGGGACAGGGGGATACGAGCAGTACTTC. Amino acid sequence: CASSIASGTGGYEQYF.

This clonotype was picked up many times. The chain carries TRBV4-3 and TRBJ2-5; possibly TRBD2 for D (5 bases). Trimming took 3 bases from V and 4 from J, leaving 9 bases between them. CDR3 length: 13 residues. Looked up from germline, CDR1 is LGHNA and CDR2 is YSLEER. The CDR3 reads CASSHGRGETQYF. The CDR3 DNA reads TGCGCCAGCAGCCATGGACGGGGAGAGACCCAGTACTTC.

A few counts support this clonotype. CDR3 sequence: CSGTSANTGELFF. CDR3 bases: TGCAGCGGTACTAGCGCCAACACCGGGGAGCTGTTTTTT. The chain uses TRBV29-1 and TRBJ2-2; 7 bases are a match to TRBD2. Germline V gene sequence: CDR1 SQVTM, CDR2 ANQGSEA. Germline trimming cut 7 bases from V and 2 bases from J; bases unmatched to any gene: 4. The CDR3 is made up of 13 amino acids.

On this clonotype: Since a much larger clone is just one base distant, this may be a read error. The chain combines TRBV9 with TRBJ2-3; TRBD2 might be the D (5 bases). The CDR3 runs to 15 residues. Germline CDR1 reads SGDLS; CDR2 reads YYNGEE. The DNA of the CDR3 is TGTGCCAGCAGCGTAGGAGGGCTGGACCTAGATACGCAGTTTTTT. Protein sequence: CASSVGGLDLDTQFF.

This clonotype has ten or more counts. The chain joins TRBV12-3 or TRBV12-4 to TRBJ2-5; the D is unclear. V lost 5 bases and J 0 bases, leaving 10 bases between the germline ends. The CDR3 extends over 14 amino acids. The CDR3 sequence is CASSPHGHQETQYF. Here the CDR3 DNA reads TGTGCCAGCAGTCCCCACGGCCACCAAGAGACCCAGTACTTC.

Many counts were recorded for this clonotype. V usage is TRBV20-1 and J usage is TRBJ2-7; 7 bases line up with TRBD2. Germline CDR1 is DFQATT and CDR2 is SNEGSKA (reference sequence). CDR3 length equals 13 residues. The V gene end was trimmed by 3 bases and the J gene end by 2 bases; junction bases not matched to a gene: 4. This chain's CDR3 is CSASKGLTYEQYF. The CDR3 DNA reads TGCAGTGCTAGTAAGGGACTAACCTACGAGCAGTACTTC.

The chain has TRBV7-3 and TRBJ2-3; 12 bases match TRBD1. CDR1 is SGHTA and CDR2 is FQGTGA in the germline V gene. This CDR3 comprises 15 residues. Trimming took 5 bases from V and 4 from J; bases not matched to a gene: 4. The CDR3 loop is CASSVGTGGPDTQYF. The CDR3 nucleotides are TGTGCCAGCAGCGTCGGGACAGGGGGCCCAGATACGCAGTATTTT.

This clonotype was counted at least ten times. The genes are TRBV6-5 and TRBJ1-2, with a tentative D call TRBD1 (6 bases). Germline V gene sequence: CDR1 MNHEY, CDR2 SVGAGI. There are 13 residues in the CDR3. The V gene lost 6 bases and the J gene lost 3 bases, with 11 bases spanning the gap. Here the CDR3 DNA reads TGTGCCAGCAGAACAGGGCAGGACTATGGCTACACCTTC. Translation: CASRTGQDYGYTF.

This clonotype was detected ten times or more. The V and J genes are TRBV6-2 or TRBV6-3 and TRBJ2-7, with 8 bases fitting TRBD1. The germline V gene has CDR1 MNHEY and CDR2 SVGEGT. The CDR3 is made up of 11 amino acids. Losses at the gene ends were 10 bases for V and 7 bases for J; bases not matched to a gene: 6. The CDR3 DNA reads TGTGCCACCCGGACAGGGATGGAGCAGTACTTC. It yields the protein CATRTGMEQYF.

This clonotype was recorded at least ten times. This chain's CDR3 is CAWSVGAGNTDTQYF. The CDR3 bases are TGTGCCTGGAGTGTAGGGGCGGGGAACACAGATACGCAGTATTTT. The rearrangement uses TRBV30 and TRBJ2-3, with a weak D call TRBD2 (6 bases). The CDR3 is 15 residues long. Trimming stripped 0 bases from V and 2 bases from J, with 12 bases between. The germline V gene encodes CDR1 GTSNPN and CDR2 SVGIG (reference sequence).

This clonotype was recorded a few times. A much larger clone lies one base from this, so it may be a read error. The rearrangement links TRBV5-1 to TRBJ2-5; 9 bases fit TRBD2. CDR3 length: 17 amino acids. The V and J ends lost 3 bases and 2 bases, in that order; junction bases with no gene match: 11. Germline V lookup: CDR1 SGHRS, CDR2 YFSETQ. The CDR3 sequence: CASSSEASGEKQETQYF. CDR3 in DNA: TGCGCCAGCAGCTCTGAGGCTAGCGGGGAGAAACAAGAGACCCAGTACTTC.

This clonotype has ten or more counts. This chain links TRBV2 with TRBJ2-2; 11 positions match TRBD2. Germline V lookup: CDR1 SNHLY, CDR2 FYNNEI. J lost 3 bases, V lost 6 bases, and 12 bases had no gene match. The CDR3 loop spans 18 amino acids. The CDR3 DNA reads TGTGCCAGCAGAAAAGCCGACCTAGCGGGGGGTTACACCGGGGAGCTGTTTTTT. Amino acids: CASRKADLAGGYTGELFF.

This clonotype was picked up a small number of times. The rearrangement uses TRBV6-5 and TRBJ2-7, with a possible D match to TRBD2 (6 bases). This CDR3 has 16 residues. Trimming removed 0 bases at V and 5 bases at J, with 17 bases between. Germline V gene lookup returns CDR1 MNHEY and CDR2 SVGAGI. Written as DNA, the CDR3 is TGTGCCAGCAGTTACTCGGTGGGCGGGAACAACCACGAGCAGTACTTC. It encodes CASSYSVGGNNHEQYF.

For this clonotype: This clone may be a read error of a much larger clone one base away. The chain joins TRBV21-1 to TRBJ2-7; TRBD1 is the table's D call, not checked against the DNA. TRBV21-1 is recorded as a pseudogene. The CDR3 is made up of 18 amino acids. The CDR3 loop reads CASSKEQRDGDGGYEQYF. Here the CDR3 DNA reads TGTGCCAGCAGCAAAGAACAGCGCGACGGGGACGGGGGGTACGAGCAGTACTTC.

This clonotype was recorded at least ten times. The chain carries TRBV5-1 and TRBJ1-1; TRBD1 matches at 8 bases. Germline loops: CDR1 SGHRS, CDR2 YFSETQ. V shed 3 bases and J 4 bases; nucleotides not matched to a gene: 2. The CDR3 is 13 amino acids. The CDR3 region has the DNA TGCGCCAGCAGCTACCAGGGGGCCACTGAAGCTTTCTTT. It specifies CASSYQGATEAFF.

The CDR3 is CASSSKRERPYEQYF. The CDR3 region has the DNA TGTGCCAGCAGCTCCAAGCGGGAGCGACCCTACGAGCAGTACTTC. The rearrangement uses TRBV5-4 and TRBJ2-7; 8 positions agree with TRBD2. Per germline, CDR1 SGHNT and CDR2 YYREEE (reference sequence). The ends lost 3 bases at V and 2 bases at J; junction bases unmatched: 7. CDR3 length: 15 amino acids.

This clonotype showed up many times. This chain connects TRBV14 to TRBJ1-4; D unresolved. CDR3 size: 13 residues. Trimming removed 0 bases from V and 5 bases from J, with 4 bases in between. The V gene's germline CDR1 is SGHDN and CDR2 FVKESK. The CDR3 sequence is CASSQDRNEKLFF. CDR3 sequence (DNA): TGTGCCAGCAGCCAAGACCGGAATGAAAAACTGTTTTTT. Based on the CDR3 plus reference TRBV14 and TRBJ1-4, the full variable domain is EAGVTQFPSHSVIEKGQTVTLRCDPISGHDNLYWYRRVMGKEIKFLLHFVKESKQDESGMPNNRFLAERTGGTYSTLKVQPAELEDSGVYFCASSQDRNEKLFFGSGTQLSVL.